The clone carrying this T cell receptor beta chain was observed many times. These data originate in a study of regulatory T cells in long-lasting Graves disease. The V end was cut by 6 bases, the J end by 12 bases, with 18 bases between. CDR3 size: 13 residues. Arm-PCR of CDR3 regions and iRepertoire HTBI primers were the basis on which TCR beta libraries were built. TCRdb independently ran MiXCR on the multiplex PCR reads; one entry per CDR3 protein. The data show over 350,000 distinct CDR3 sequences, with over 12% seen just once and over 7.5% held by the top ten. Documented time point: newly diagnosed GD, antithyroid drugs for less than 3 months. Isolated PBMC RNA provided the starting material for the TCR library. These records were also assigned to another study, of T cells in Graves' hyperthyroidism and ophthalmopathy. That study adds: The patients, who ranged from 18 to 65 in age, presented with newly diagnosed hyperthyroidism lasting under 2 months. Researchers barred patients who had uncontrolled infection, other autoimmune disease, pregnancy or lactation.

The clonotype comes from a woman aged 40 to 55 with Graves disease. The gene calls are TRBV12-3 or TRBV12-4 and TRBJ2-1; no definite D call. The material sequenced was peripheral blood mononuclear cells (PBMCs), taken at new diagnosis, from a patient treated with antithyroid drugs. In DNA, the CDR3 is TGTGCCAGCAGCTCCACCCCGTTGCTAATGCAGTTCTTC. Its translation is CASSSTPLLMQFF.